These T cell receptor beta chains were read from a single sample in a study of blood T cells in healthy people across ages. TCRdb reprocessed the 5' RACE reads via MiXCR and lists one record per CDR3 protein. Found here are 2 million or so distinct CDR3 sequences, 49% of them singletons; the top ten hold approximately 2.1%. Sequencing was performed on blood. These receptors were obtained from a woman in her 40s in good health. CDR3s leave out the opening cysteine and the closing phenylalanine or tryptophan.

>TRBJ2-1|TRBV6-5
ASNDQF
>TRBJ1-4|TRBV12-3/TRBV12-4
ASSSGQGGTNEELF
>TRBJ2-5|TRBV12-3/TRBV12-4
ASSGTGGLETQY
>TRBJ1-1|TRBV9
ASSVGDRGRDTEAF
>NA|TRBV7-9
ASSVVDEGETQF
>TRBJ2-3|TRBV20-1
SAPGVSGSTDTQY
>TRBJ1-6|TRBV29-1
SAGQGASSPLH
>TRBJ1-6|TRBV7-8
ASSLTLASPLH
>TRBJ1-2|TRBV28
ASSSNIHGYT
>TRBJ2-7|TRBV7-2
ASSLSGAAYEQY
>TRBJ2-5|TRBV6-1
ASTLGIGGLSGGQETQY
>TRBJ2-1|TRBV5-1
ASSFPGASNEQF
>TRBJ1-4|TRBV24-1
ATSPGTGSENLF
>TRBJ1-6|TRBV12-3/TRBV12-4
ASSLDGALRALH
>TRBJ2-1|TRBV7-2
ASSLEGYNNEQF
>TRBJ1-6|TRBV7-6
ASSLASGLRTDMSNSPLH
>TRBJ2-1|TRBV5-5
ASSLVAGATEQF
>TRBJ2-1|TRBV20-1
SASILGGSGVEQF
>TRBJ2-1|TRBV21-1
ASSTPGLVSPNEQF
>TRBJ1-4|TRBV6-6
ASSRSGQGQREKLF
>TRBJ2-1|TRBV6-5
ASSYGTGASDEQF
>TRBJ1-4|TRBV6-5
ASSYVGNPRLLGEKLF
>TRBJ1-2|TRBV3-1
ASKQQGENYGYT
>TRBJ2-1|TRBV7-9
ASSLVEGVYNEQF
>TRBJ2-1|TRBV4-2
ASSARGVQVDEQF
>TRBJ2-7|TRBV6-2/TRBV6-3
ASRPSRTYEQY
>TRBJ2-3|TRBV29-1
SVSPPGVMDTQY
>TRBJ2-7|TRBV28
ASSPRTGGDYEQY
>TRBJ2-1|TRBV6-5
ASSYSGQTYNEQF
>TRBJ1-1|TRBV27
ASRRPTVEAF
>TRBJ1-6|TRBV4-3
ASSHRQGIGSPLH
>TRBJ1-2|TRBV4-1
ASSRVKDNYGYT
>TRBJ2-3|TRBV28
ASSPPPSGGPDTQY
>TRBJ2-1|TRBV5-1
ASSLAKAGVVEQF
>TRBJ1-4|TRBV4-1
ASSPGDSVGEKLF
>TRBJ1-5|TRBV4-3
ASSQVPWGVRSNQPQH
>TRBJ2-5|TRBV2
ASSETGTPGETQY
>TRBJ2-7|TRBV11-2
ASSFETGSYEQY